One and the same sample provided the 12 T cell receptor beta chains below, sequenced in a study of T cell clonality in common variable immunodeficiency. The assay was immunoSEQ multiplex PCR, and TCRdb's table has in-frame clones only and misses some. The specimen has approximately 81,000 clones, none found just once. What was sequenced was peripheral blood mononuclear cells. Every receptor here comes from a person aged 18-69 years in good health.

This clone occurred many times. The read ends 3 residues early relative to the CDR3; the germline J gene fills the gap. This chain joins TRBV7-2 and TRBJ1-5; 8 bases are a match to TRBD1. This CDR3 contains 14 residues. With V trimmed by 4 bases and J by 8 bases, 7 bases remained unmatched. CDR1 SGHTA and CDR2 FQGNSA come from the germline V gene. The CDR3 DNA, read in part, is TGTGCCAGCAGCTCGGGACAGGCGTTGGAGCCC. Protein sequence: CASSSGQALEP. The whole CDR3 is CASSSGQALEPQHF.

This clone was picked up many times. The read terminates 3 residues before the CDR3 end, so the remaining end is supplied by the germline J gene. Other DNA sequences in the same sample also yield this CDR3. The gene calls are TRBV5-4 and TRBJ2-7; 11 positions match TRBD2. V gave up 4 bases and J gave up 4 bases; unmatched junction bases: 4. Germline V gene sequence: CDR1 SGHNT, CDR2 YYREEE (reference sequence). The CDR3 loop spans 14 amino acids. The CDR3 region is CASSLTSGTYEQYF. CDR3 DNA (partial): TGTGCCAGCAGCCTGACTAGCGGGACTTACGAG.

In its sample, this clone was seen a few times. CDR3 amino acids: CASSLVGRGRTEAFF. Partial CDR3 DNA: TGTGCCAGCAGCTTAGTAGGGCGGGGGAGAACTGAA. The chain recombines TRBV11-2 with TRBJ1-1, with D perhaps matching TRBD1 (5 bases). The observed sequence ends 3 residues before the CDR3 terminus, with the missing tail filled in from the germline J gene. Germline values: CDR1 SGHAT, CDR2 FQNNGV. This CDR3 is 15 amino acids long. With 1 base removed from V and 5 bases from J, the gap between germline ends came to 14 bases.

Many counts were recorded for this clone. Coverage ceases 3 residues before the CDR3 finishes, and the germline J gene fills in the end. The V call is TRBV28, the J call TRBJ2-1; D might be TRBD2 (5 bases). The V end was cut by 5 bases, the J end by 4 bases, with 15 bases between. The CDR3 is 15 residues long. Germline assignment: CDR1 MDHEN and CDR2 SYDVKM. The CDR3 bases that were read are TGTGCCAGCAGTATTACTAGAGGTTTTTACAATGAG. It is translated as CASSITRGFYNE. The CDR3, in full, reads CASSITRGFYNEQFF.

This clone was seen many times. Sequencing ends 3 residues short of the CDR3 end; the germline J gene provides the rest. The gene calls are TRBV20-1 and TRBJ2-2; 7 bases match TRBD1. After removal of 1 base from V and 6 bases from J, the junction contained 5 bases not matched to a gene. Germline values: CDR1 DFQATT, CDR2 SNEGSKA (reference sequence). The CDR3 has 14 amino acids. The CDR3 is CSARVTGAPGELFF. The sequenced CDR3 bases are TGCAGTGCTAGAGTTACAGGGGCCCCCGGGGAG.

This clone has a count of ten or more. The read halts 3 residues ahead of the CDR3 end, with the missing end drawn from the germline J gene. V is TRBV5-1 and J is TRBJ1-1; TRBD1 might be the D (6 bases). Per the germline V gene, CDR1 is SGHRS and CDR2 is YFSETQ. There are 13 residues in the CDR3. Between the trimmed V and J ends, which lost 4 bases and 6 bases, there was a span of 13 bases. CDR3 region: CASSRRTASEAFF. CDR3 bases read: TGCGCCAGCAGCCGGAGGACAGCATCTGAA.

This clone has a count of ten or more. The read falls 3 residues short of the CDR3 end, and the missing part is taken from the germline J gene. V gene TRBV19 combines with J gene TRBJ2-1, with 9 bases lining up with TRBD2. The germline CDR1 and CDR2 sequences are LNHDA and SQIVND (reference sequence). The trim removed 5 bases at V and 1 base at J, leaving 6 bases unmatched. The CDR3 totals 16 residues. This chain's CDR3 is CASSLQLAGSYNEQFF. The part of the CDR3 DNA that was read is TGTGCCAGTAGTCTCCAACTAGCGGGTTCCTACAATGAG.

This clone was detected ten times or more. The sequence runs out 3 residues before the end of the CDR3; the remainder is reconstructed from the germline J gene. The chain employs TRBV7-8 and TRBJ1-4, with D possibly being TRBD1 (5 bases). The CDR3 is made up of 15 amino acids. The V gene's germline CDR1 is SGHVS and CDR2 FQNEAQ. V lost 5 bases and J 8 bases, leaving 18 bases between the germline ends. CDR3 in amino acids: CASSPMRGLGEKLFF. The sequenced CDR3 bases are TGTGCCAGCAGCCCCATGAGGGGCTTGGGAGAAAAA.

This clone appeared many times. The read comes to an end 3 residues before the CDR3 does, leaving the germline J gene to fill in the end. The rearrangement uses TRBV15 and TRBJ2-3; TRBD2 matches 7 bases. The CDR3 totals 13 residues. Trimming cost V 6 bases and J 0 bases; bases outside gene matches: 0. Germline values: CDR1 LNHNV, CDR2 YYDKDF (reference sequence). The CDR3 protein is CATSSGSTDTQYF. CDR3 DNA, as far as it was read: TGTGCCACCAGTAGCGGGAGCACAGATACG.

About this clone itself: The DNA ends 3 residues before the CDR3 does, and the rest of the CDR3 is filled in from the germline J gene. The chain has TRBV18 and TRBJ2-4; D ambiguous. There are 14 residues in the CDR3. The germline gives CDR1 KGHSH, CDR2 LQKENI. The sequenced part of the CDR3 DNA is TGTGCCAGCTCACCACAGAGCTCTAACTATGGT. Its translation is CASSPQSSNYG. The CDR3 in full is CASSPQSSNYGQYF. Full variable domain (outside the CDR3, taken from reference TRBV18 and TRBJ2-4): NAGVMQNPRHLVRRRGQEARLRCSPMKGHSHVYWYRQLPEEGLKFMVYLQKENIIDESGMPKERFSAEFPKEGPSILRIQQVVRGDSAAYFCASSPQSSNYGQYFGAGTRLSVL.

This clone has at least ten counts. An end of the junction does not agree with germline; a read error may underlie this. The read terminates 3 residues ahead of where the CDR3 ends, so the germline J gene completes it. The chain recombines TRBV4-1 with TRBJ1-1; TRBD1 is a possible D gene (5 bases). Germline V gene data show CDR1 as MGHRA and CDR2 as YSYEKL. The CDR3 loop spans 13 amino acids. The CDR3 sequence is CTSSQDASGKAFF. The covered CDR3 bases are TGCACCAGCAGCCAAGATGCTTCAGGGAAA.

This clone was found many times. The read is 3 residues too short to cover the CDR3 end, so that end is filled in from the germline J gene. The gene calls are TRBV4-1 and TRBJ2-4, with D maybe TRBD2 (6 bases). Trimming left V 4 bases short and J 8 bases short, with 15 bases between. This CDR3 has 14 residues. Germline V gene lookup returns CDR1 MGHRA and CDR2 YSYEKL. The part of the CDR3 DNA that was read is TGCGCCAGCAGCCGGGGGGACGGAGGAGACATT. Residues: CASSRGDGGDI. The whole CDR3 protein reads CASSRGDGGDIQYF.